The clone carrying this T cell receptor beta chain was observed a handful of times. Its antigen is unknown. At one of its ends the junction is not consistent with the germline gene, which may arise from a read error. CDR3 length equals 14 residues. CDR1 and CDR2 (germline): SGHVS, FQNEAQ. Amplification of TCR beta CDR3 regions was performed using RNA transcripts as template. With the HTBI primer set, the TCR CDR3 went through a first round of RT-PCR. TCRdb passed the multiplex PCR reads through MiXCR, listing each CDR3 protein once. The repertoire holds more than 550,000 distinct CDR3 sequences, with under 20% as singletons. This specimen comes from a study of T cells in Graves' hyperthyroidism and ophthalmopathy. The study, taken as a whole, reports: Ophthalmopathy cases were set apart from stable hyperthyroidism by a 13 V-J model.

Sequencing used blood. The rearrangement links TRBV7-8 to TRBJ1-5, with unresolved D. The origin of this receptor is a woman aged 45-60 years with Graves' hyperthyroidism that later progressed to Graves' ophthalmopathy. In DNA form, the CDR3 reads TGTGCCAGCAGCTTAGCGTCCGCACGGGAGCCCCGGCATTTT. It yields the protein CASSLASAREPRHF.